This TCR beta chain was sequenced in a study of blood T cell repertoires in COVID-19. Turning to the study itself: From the United States, Italy and Spain came samples of acute and convalescent COVID-19. T cells, B-cell-depleted T cells, or PBMCs supplied cDNA or gDNA.

Source study methods: From reference gene primer amplification, estimates of nucleated cell counts were derived. The method was immunoSEQ multiplex PCR; TCRdb's version includes in-frame clones alone and lacks a portion of them. V and J calls and clone size are those listed in that table; D and trimming were worked out from the DNA. The sample carries 350,000 or so clones, about nine tenths recorded once. Participants, about 18 to 90 years old, spanned 25 or so US areas. The specimen was PBMCs or T cells enriched from blood (not recorded which). The clonotype originates from a woman in her 30s who had been exposed to COVID-19.

CDR3 sequence: CASSLFVASGVYNEQFF. The CDR3 bases are TGTGCCAGCAGCTTGTTTGTCGCTAGCGGGGTCTACAATGAGCAGTTCTTC. This chain uses TRBV5-4 with TRBJ2-1, with 9 bases aligning to TRBD2. The germline V gene encodes CDR1 SGHNT and CDR2 YYREEE (reference sequence). This CDR3 region has 17 residues. V was clipped by 1 base and J by 3 bases; unmatched bases: 8.